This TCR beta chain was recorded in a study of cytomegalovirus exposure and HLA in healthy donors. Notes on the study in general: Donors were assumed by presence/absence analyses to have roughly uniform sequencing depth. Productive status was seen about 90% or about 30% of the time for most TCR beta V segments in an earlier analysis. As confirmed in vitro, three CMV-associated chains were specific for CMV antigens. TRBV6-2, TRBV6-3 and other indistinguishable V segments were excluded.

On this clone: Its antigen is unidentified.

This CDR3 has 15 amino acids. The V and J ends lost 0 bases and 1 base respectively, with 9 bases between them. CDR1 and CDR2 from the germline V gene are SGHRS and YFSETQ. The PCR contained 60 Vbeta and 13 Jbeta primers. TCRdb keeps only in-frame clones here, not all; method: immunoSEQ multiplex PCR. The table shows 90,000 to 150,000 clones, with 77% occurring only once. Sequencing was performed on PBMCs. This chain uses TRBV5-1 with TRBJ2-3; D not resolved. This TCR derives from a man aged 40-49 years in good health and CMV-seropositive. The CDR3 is CASSLAQVGTDTQYF. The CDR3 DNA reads TGCGCCAGCAGCTTGGCCCAGGTCGGCACAGATACGCAGTATTTT.